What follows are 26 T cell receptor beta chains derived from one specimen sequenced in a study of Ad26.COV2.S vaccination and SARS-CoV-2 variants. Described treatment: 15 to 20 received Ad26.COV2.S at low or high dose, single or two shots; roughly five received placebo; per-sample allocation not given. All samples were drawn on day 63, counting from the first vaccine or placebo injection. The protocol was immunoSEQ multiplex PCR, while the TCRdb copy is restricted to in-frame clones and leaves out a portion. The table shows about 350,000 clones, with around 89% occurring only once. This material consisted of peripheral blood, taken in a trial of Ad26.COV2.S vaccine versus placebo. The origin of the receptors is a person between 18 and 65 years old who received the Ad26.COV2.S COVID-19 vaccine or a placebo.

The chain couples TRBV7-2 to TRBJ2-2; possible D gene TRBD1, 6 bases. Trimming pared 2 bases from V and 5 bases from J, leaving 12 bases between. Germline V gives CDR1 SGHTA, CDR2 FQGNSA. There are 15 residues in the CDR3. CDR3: CASSLNRVLTGELFF. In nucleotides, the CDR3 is TGTGCCAGCAGCTTAAACAGGGTCTTGACCGGGGAGCTGTTTTTT.

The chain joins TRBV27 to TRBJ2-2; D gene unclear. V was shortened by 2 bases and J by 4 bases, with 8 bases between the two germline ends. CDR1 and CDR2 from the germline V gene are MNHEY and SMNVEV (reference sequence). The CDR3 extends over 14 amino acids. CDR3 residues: CASSLERRTGELFF. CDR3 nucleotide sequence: TGTGCCAGCAGTTTAGAGCGTCGCACCGGGGAGCTGTTTTTT.

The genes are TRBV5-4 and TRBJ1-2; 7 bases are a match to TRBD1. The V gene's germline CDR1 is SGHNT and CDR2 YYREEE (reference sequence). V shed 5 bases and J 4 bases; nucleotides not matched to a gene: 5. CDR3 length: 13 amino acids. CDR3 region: CASRSGQTYGYTF. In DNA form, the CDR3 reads TGTGCCAGCAGGTCGGGACAGACCTATGGCTACACCTTC.

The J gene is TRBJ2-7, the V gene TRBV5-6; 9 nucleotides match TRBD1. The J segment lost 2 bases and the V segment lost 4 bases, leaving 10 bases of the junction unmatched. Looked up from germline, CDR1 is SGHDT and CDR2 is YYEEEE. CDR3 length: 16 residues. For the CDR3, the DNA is TGTGCCAGCAGCGTCGGGACAGGGACCCAAGCCTACGAGCAGTACTTC. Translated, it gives CASSVGTGTQAYEQYF.

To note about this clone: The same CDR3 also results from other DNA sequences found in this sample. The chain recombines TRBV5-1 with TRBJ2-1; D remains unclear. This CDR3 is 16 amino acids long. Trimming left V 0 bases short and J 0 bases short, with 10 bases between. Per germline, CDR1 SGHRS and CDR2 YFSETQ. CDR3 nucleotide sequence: TGCGCCAGCAGCTTGGTTGGTTCCAGCTCCTACAATGAGCAGTTCTTC. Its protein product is CASSLVGSSSYNEQFF.

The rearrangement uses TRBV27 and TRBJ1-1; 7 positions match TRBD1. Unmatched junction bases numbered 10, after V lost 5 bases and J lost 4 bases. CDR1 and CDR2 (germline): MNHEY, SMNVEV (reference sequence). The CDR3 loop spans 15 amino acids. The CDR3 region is CASSPKTGIGTEAFF. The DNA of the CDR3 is TGTGCCAGCAGTCCAAAGACAGGGATTGGCACTGAAGCTTTCTTT.

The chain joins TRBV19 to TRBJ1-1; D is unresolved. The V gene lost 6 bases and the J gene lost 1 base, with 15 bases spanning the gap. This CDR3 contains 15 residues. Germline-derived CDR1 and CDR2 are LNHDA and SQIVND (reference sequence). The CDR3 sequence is CASRDGGWGNTEAFF. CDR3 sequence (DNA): TGTGCCAGTAGAGATGGTGGGTGGGGGAACACTGAAGCTTTCTTT.

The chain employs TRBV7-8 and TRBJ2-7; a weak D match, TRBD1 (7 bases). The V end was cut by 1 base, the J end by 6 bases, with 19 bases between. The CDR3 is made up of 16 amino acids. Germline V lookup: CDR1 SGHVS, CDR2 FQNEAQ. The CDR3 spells CASSLGRGAGGREQYF. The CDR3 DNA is TGTGCCAGCAGCTTAGGTCGCGGGGCAGGGGGTCGCGAGCAGTACTTC.

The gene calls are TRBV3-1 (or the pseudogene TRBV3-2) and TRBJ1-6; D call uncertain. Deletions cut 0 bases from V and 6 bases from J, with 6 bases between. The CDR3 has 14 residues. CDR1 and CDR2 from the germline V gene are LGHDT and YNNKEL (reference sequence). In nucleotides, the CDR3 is TGTGCCAGCAGCCAAGAGGGAATTAATTCACCCCTCCACTTT. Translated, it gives CASSQEGINSPLHF.

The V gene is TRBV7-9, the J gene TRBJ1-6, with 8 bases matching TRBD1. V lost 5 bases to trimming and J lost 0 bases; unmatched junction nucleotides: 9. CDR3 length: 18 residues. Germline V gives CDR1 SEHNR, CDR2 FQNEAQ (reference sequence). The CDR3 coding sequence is TGTGCCAGCAGCCGTTCCGGGGACAGGAGCTCCTATAATTCACCCCTCCACTTT. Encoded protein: CASSRSGDRSSYNSPLHF.

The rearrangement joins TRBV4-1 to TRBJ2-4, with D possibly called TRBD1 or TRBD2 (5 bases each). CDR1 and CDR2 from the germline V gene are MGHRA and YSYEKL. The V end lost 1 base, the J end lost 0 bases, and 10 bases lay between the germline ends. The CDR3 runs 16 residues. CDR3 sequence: CASSQGDRLAKNIQYF. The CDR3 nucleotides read TGCGCCAGCAGCCAAGGGGACCGACTAGCCAAAAACATTCAGTACTTC.

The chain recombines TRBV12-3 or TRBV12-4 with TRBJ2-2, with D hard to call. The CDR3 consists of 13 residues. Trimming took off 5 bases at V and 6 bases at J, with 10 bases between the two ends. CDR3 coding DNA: TGTGCCAGCAGTCTTAGGGCGGCCGGGGAGCTGTTTTTT. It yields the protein CASSLRAAGELFF.

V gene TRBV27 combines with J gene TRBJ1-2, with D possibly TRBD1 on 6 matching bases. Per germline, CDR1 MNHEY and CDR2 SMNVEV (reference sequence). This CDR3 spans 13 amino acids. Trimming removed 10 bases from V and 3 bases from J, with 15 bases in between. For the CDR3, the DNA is TGTGCCATCAAGAAATCAGGGGACTATGGCTACACCTTC. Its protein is CAIKKSGDYGYTF.

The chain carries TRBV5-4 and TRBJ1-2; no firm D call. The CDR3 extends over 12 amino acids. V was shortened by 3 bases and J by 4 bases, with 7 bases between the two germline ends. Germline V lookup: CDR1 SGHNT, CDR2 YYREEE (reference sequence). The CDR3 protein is CASSSGSYGYTF. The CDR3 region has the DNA TGTGCCAGCAGCTCCGGGAGCTATGGCTACACCTTC.

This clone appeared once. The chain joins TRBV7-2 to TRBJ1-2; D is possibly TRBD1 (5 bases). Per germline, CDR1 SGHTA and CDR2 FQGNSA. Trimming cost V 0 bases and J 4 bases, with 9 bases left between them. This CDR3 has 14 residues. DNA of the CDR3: TGTGCCAGCAGCTTAGCAGGGACCGGCTATGGCTACACCTTC. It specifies CASSLAGTGYGYTF.

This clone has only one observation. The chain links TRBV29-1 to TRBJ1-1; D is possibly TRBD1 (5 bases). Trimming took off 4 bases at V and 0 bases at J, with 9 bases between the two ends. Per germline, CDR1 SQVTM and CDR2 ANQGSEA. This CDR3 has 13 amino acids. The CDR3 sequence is CSVAPGVNTEAFF. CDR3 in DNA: TGCAGCGTTGCCCCGGGGGTGAACACTGAAGCTTTCTTT.

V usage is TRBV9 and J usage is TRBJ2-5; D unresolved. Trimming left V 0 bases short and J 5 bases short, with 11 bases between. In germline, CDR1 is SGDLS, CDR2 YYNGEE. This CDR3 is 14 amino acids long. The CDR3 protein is CASSVVDEWETQYF. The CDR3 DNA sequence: TGTGCCAGCAGCGTAGTCGATGAGTGGGAGACCCAGTACTTC.

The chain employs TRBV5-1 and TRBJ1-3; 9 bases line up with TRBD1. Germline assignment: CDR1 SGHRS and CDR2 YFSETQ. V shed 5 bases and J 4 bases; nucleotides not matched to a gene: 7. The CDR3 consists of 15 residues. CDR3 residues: CASSSQGATGNTIYF. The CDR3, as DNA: TGCGCCAGCAGTTCACAGGGGGCGACCGGAAACACCATATATTTT.

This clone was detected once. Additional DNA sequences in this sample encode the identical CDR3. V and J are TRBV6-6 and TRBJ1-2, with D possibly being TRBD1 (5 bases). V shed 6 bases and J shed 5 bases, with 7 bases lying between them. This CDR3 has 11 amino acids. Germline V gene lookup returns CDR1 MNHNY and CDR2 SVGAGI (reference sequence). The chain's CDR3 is CASSPGYGYTF. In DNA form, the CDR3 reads TGTGCCAGCAGCCCAGGGTATGGCTACACCTTC.

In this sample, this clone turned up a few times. For the CDR3, the DNA is TGCGCCAGCAGCTTGGCCCCTGGCATAGCGGGACCCGGGGAGCTGTTTTTT. As protein: CASSLAPGIAGPGELFF. This chain joins TRBV5-1 and TRBJ2-2; 8 bases are a match to TRBD2. The V segment lost 0 bases and the J segment 6 bases; nucleotides outside the gene matches: 10. The germline V gene encodes CDR1 SGHRS and CDR2 YFSETQ. The CDR3 runs 17 residues.

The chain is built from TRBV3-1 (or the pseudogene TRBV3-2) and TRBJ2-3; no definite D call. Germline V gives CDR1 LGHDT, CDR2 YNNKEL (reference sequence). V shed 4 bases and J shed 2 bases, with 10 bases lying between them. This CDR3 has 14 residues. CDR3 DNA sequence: TGTGCCAGCAGCCCGCGAACCTACACAGATACGCAGTATTTT. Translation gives CASSPRTYTDTQYF.

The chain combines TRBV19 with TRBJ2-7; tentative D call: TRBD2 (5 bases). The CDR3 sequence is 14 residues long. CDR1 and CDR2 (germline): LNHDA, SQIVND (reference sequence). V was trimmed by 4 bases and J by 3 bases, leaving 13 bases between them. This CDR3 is CASSSNGMGYEQYF. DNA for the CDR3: TGTGCCAGTAGTAGTAACGGGATGGGCTACGAGCAGTACTTC.

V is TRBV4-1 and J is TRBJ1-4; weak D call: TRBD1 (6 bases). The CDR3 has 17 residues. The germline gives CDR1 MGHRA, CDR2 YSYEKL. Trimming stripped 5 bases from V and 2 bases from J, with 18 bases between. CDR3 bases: TGCGCCAGCAGCACTCCCTGGGGGGGCACTACTAATGAAAAACTGTTTTTT. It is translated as CASSTPWGGTTNEKLFF.

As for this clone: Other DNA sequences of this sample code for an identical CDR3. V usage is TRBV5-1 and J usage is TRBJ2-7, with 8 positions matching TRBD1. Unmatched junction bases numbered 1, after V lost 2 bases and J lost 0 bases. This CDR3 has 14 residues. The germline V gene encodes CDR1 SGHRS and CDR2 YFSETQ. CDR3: CASSFTGGSYEQYF. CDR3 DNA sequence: TGCGCCAGCAGCTTCACAGGGGGCTCCTACGAGCAGTACTTC. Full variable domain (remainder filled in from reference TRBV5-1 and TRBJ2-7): KAGVTQTPRYLIKTRGQQVTLSCSPISGHRSVSWYQQTPGQGLQFLFEYFSETQRNKGNFPGRFSGRQFSNSRSEMNVSTLELGDSALYLCASSFTGGSYEQYFGPGTRLTVT.

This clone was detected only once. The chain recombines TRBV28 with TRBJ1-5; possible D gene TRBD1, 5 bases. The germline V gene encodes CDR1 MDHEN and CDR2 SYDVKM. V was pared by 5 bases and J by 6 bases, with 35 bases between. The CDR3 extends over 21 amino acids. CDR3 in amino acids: CASSTIWDDERAAIMVQPQHF. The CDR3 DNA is TGTGCCAGCAGTACAATCTGGGACGATGAGAGGGCAGCGATCATGGTTCAGCCCCAGCATTTT.

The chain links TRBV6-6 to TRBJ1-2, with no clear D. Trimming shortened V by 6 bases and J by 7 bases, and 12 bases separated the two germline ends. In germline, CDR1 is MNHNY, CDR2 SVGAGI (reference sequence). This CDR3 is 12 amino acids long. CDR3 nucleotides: TGTGCCAGCAGCGGCACAGCGGCTGGCTACACCTTC. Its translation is CASSGTAAGYTF.